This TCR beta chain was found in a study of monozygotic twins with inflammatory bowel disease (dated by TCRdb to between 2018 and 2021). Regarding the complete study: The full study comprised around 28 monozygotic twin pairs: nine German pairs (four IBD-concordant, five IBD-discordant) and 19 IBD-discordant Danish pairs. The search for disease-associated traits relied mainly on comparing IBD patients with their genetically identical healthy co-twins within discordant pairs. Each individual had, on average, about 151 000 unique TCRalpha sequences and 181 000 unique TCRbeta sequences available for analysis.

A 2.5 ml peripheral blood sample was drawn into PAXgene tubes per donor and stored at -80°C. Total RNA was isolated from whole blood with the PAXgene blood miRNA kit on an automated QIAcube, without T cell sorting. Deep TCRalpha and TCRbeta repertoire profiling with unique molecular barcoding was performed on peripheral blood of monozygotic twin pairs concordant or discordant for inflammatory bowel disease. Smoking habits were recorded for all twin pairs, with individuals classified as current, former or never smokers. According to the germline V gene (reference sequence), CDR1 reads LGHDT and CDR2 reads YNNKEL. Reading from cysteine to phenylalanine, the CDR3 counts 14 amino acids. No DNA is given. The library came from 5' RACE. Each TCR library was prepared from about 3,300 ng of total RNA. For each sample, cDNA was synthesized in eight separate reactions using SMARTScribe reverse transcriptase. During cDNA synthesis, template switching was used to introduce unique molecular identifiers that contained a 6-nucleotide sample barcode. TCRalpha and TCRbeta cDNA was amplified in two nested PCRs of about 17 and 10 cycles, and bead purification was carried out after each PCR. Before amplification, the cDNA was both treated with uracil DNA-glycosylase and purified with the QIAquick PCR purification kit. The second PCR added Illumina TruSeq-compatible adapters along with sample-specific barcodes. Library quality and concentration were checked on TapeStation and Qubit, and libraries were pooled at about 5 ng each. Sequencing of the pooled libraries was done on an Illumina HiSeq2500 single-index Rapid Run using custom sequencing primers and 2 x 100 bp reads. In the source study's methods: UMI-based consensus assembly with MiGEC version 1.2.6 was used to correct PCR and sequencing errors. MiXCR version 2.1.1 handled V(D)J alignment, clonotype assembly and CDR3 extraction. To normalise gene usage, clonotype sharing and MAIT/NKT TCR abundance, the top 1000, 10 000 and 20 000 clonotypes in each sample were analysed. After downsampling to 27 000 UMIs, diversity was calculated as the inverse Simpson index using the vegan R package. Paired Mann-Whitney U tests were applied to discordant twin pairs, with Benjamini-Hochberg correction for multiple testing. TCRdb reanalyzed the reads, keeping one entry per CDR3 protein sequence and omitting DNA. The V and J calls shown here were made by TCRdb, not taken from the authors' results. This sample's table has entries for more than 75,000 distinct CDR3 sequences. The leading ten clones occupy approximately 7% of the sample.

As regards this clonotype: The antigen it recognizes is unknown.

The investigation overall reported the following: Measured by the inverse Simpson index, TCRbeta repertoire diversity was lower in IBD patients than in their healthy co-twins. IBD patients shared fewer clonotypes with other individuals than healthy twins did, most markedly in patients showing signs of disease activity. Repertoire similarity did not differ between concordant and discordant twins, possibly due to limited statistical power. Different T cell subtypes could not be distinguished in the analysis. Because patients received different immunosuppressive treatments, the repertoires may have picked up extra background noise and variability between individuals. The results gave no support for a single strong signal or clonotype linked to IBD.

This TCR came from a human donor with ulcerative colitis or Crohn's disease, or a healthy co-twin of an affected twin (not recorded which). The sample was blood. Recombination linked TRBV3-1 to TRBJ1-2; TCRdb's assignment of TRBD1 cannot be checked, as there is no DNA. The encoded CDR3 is CASSQGTGAGGYTF.